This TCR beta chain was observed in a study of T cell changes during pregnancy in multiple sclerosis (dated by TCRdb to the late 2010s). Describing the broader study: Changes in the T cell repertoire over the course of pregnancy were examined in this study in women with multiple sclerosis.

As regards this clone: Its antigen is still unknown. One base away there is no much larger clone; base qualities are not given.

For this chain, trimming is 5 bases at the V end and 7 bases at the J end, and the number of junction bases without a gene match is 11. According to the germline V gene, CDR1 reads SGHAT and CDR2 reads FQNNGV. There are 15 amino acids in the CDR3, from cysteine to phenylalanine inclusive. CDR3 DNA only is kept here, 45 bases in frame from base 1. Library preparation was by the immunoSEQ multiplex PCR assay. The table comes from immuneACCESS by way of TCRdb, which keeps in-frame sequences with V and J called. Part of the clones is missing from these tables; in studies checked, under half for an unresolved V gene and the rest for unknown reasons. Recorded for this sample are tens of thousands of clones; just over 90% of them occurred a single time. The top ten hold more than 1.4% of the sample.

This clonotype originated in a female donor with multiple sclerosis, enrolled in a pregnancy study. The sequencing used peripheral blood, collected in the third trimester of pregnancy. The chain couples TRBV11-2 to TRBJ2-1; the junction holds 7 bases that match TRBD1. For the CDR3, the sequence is CASSPIRGRDNEQFF. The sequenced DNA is TGTGCCAGCAGCCCCATAAGGGGGCGCGATAATGAGCAGTTCTTC.